This T cell receptor beta chain derives from a study of T cell responses to AZD1222 COVID-19 vaccine. Libraries were prepared by immunoSEQ multiplex PCR; TCRdb keeps only in-frame clonotypes and omits some of them. The repertoire holds 150,000 to 200,000 clones, 90% seen once, with roughly 4% in the top ten. This clone was detected once. The germline gives CDR1 GTSNPN, CDR2 SVGIG (reference sequence). V lost 0 bases and J lost 5; bases outside the gene matches: 6. The CDR3 loop spans 15 amino acids. This chain uses TRBV30 with TRBJ1-4; 7 bases map to TRBD1. The sequence came from an adult who received the MenACWY meningococcal vaccine as a control. The source material was peripheral blood, sampled 28 days after the second dose of the MenACWY control vaccine. The CDR3 sequence is CAWSVLGTVNEKLFF. Written as DNA, the CDR3 is TGTGCCTGGAGTGTACTCGGGACAGTGAATGAAAAACTGTTTTTT.